One T cell receptor (beta chain) is described in this entry. This specimen belongs to a study of blood T cell repertoires in COVID-19. Study information: PBMCs, B-cell-depleted T cells, or T cells were the source of the cDNA or gDNA that made up the material.

Per the germline V gene, CDR1 is SNHLY and CDR2 is FYNNEI. The CDR3 spans 13 residues. The V gene lost 3 bases and the J gene lost 3 bases, with 7 bases spanning the gap. In the source study's methods: Reference gene primers were amplified, and this amplification served to estimate nucleated cell counts. Sequenced by immunoSEQ multiplex PCR; TCRdb stores in-frame clones only, minus some. D and trimming were read from the DNA, whereas the V and J calls and clone size are those reported in that table. The repertoire has 85,000 to 120,000 clones, roughly nine tenths of them found once; the top ten carry 5.2%. Seattle cases were enrolled at active infection and followed longitudinally.

Sequencing was done on a sample of peripheral blood. This chain uses TRBV2 with TRBJ2-3; no reliable D call. The TCR comes from a woman in her fifties or sixties with COVID-19, enrolled during active disease. This CDR3 reads CASSEVQTDTQYF. Here the CDR3 DNA reads TGTGCCAGCAGTGAGGTCCAGACAGATACGCAGTATTTT.